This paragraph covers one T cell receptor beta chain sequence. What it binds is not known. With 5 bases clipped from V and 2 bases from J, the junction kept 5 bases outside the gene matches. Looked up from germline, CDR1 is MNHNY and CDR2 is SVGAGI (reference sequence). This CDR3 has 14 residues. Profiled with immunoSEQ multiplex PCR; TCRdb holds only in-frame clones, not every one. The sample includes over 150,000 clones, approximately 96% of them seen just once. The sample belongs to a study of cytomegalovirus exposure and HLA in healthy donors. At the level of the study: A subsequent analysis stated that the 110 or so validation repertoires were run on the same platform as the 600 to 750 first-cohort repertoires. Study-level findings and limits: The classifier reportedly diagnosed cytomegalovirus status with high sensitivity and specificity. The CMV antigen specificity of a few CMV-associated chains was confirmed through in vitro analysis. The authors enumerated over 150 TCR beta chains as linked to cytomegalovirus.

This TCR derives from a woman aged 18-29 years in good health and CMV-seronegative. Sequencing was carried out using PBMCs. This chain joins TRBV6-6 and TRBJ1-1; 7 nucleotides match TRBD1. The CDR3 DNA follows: TGTGCCAGCAGTCAGGGGACAGAAAACACTGAAGCTTTCTTT. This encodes CASSQGTENTEAFF.